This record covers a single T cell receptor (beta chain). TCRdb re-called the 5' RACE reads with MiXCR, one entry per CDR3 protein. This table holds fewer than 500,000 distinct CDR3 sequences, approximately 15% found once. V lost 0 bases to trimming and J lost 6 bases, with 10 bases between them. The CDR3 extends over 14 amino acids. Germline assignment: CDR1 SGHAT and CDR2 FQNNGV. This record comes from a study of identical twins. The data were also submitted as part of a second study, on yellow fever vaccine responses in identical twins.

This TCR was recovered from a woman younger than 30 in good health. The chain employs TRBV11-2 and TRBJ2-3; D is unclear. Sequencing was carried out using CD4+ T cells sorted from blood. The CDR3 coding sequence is TGTGCCAGCAGCTTAGATGACCGTTTGGATACGCAGTATTTT. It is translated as CASSLDDRLDTQYF.